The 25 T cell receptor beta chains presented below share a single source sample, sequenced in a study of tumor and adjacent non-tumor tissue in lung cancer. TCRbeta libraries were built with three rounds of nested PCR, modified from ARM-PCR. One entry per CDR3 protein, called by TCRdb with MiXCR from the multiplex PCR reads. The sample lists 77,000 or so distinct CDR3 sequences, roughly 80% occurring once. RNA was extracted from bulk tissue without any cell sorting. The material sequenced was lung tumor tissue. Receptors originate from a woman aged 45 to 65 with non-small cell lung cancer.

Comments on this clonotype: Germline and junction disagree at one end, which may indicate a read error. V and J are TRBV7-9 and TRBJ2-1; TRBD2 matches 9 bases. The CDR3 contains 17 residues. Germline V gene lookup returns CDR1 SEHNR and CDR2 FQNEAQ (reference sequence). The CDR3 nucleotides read TGTGCCAACAGCCCAAGGCGGACTAGCGACCTTTACAATGAGCAGTTCTTC. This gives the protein CANSPRRTSDLYNEQFF. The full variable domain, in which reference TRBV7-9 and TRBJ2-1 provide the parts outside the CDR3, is DTGVSQNPRHKITKRGQNVTFRCDPISEHNRLYWYRQTLGQGPEFLTYFQNEAQLEKSRLLSDRFSAERPKGSFSTLEIQRTEQGDSAMYLCANSPRRTSDLYNEQFFGPGTRLTVL.

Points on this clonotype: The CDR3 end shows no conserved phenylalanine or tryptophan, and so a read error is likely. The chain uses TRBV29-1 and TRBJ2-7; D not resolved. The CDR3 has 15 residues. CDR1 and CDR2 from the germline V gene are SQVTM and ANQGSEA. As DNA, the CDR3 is TGCAGCATTGAGTTCGCATCACAGAAAACCTACGAGCAGTACTCC. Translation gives CSIEFASQKTYEQYS.

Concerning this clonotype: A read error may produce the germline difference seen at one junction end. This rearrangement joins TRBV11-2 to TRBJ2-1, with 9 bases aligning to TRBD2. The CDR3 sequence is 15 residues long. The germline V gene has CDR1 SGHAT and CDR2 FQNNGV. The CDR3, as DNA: TGCGCCAGCAGTTTAGAATCTAGCGGGAATCATGAGCACTTCTTC. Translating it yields CASSLESSGNHEHFF.

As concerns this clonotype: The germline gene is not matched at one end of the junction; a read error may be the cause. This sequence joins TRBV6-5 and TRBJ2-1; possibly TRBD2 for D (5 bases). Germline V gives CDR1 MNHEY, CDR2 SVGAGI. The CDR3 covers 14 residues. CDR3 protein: CASSDGESYNEQLF. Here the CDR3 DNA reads TGTGCCAGCAGTGACGGGGAATCCTACAATGAGCAGCTCTTC.

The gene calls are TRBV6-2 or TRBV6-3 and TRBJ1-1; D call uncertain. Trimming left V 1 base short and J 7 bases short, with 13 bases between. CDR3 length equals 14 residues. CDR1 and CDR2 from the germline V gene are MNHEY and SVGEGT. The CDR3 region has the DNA TGTGCCAGCAGTTACTTCGGATCGAGGAATGAAGCTTTCTTT. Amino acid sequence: CASSYFGSRNEAFF.

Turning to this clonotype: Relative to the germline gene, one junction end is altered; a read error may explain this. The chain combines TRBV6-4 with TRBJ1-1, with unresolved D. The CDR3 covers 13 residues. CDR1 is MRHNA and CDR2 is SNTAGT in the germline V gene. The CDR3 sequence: CATSDSENSEAFF. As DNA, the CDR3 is TGTGCCACCAGTGATTCGGAGAACAGTGAAGCTTTCTTT.

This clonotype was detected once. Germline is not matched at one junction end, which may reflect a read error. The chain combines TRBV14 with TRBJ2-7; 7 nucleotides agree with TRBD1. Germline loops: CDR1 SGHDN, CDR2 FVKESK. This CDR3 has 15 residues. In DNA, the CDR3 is TGTGCCAGCAGCCACGTGACAGGGATGTCCTACGAGCAATACTTC. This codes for CASSHVTGMSYEQYF. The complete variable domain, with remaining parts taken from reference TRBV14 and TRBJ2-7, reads EAGVTQFPSHSVIEKGQTVTLRCDPISGHDNLYWYRRVMGKEIKFLLHFVKESKQDESGMPNNRFLAERTGGTYSTLKVQPAELEDSGVYFCASSHVTGMSYEQYFGPGTRLTVT.

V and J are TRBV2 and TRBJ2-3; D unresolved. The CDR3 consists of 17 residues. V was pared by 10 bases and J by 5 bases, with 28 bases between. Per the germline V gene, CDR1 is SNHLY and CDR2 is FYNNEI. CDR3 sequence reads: CATPPLLDFTRRDTQYF. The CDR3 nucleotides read TGTGCCACCCCGCCGCTTCTCGATTTCACTCGCAGAGATACGCAGTATTTT. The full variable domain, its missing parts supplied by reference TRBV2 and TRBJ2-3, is EPEVTQTPSHQVTQMGQEVILRCVPISNHLYFYWYRQILGQKVEFLVSFYNNEISEKSEIFDDQFSVERPDGSNFTLKIRSTKLEDSAMYFCATPPLLDFTRRDTQYFGPGTRLTVL.

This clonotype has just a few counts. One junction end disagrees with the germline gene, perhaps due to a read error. In DNA, the CDR3 is TGCGGTGCTAGTGTTAGCTCGGCCCGCAATGAGCAGTTCTTC. Translated, it gives CGASVSSARNEQFF. The J gene is TRBJ2-1, the V gene TRBV20-1; D remains ambiguous. The CDR3 length is 14 residues. Germline CDR1 DFQATT, CDR2 SNEGSKA (reference sequence).

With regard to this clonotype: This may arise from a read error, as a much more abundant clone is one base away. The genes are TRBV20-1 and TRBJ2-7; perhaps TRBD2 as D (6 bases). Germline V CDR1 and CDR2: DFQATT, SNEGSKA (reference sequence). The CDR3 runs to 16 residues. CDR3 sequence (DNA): TGCACTGCTCGGGACTCACGGGTCCCACTACTTAGGGAGCAGTACTTC. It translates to CTARDSRVPLLREQYF.

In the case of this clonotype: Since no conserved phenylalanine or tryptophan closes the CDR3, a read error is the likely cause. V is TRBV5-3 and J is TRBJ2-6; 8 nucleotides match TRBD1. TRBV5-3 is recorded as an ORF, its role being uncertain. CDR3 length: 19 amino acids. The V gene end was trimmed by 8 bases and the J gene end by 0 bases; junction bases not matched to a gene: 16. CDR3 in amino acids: CASHHRSGTGPSGANVLTL. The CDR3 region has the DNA TGTGCCAGCCACCATCGATCCGGGACAGGTCCCTCTGGGGCCAACGTCCTGACTTTA.

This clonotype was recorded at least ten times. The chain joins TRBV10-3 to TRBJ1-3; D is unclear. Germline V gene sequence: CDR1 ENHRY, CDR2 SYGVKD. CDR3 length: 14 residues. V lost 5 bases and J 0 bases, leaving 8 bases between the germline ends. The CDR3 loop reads CAISLGSSGNTIYF. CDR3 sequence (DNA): TGTGCCATCAGTCTGGGTAGCTCTGGAAACACCATATATTTT.

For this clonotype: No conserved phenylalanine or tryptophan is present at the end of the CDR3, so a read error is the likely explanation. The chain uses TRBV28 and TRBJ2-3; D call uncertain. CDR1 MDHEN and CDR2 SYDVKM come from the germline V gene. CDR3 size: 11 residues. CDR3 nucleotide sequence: TGTGTCAGCAGTTTCGGCAGTATTCAGTATCTT. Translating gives CVSSFGSIQYL.

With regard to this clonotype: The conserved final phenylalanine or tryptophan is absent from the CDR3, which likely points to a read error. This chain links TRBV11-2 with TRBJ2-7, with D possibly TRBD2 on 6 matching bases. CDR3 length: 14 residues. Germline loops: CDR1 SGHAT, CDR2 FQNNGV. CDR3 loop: CASSYGRPSYEQYL. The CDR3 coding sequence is TGTGCCAGTAGCTACGGGAGACCCTCCTACGAGCAGTACTTA.

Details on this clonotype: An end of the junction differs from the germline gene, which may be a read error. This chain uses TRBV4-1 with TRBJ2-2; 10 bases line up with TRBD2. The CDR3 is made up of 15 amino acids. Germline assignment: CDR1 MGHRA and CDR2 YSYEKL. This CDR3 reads CASSRRTSGDLELVF. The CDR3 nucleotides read TGCGCCAGTAGCCGCCGGACTAGCGGAGATCTGGAGCTGGTTTTT.

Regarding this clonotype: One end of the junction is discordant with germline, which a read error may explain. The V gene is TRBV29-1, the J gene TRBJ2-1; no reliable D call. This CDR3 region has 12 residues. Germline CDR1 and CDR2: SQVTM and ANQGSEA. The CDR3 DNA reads TGCAGCATTCCTAAAACTTTCAATGAGCAGTTGTTC. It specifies CSIPKTFNEQLF.

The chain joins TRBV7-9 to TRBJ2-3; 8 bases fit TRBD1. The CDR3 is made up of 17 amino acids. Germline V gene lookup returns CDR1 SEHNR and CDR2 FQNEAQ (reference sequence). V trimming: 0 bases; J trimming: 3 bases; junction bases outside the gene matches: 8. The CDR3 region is CASSLATTGAGTDTQYF. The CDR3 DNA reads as TGTGCCAGCAGCTTAGCTACGACAGGGGCGGGGACAGATACGCAGTATTTT.

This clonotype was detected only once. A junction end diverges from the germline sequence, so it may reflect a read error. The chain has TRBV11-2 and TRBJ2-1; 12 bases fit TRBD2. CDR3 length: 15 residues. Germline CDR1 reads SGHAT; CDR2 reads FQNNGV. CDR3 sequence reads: CANSLEASGRAERSF. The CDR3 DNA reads TGTGCCAACAGCTTAGAAGCTAGCGGGAGGGCTGAGCGGTCCTTC.

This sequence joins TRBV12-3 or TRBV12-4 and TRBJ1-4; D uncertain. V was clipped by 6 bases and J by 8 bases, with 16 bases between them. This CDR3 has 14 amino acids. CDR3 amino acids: CASSPSSPLEKLFF. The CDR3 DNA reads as TGTGCCAGCAGCCCCAGCAGTCCCTTGGAAAAACTGTTTTTT.

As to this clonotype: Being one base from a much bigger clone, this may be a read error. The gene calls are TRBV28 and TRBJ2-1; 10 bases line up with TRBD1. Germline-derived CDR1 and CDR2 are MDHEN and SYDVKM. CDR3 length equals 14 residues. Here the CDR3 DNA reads TGTACCAGCGTCGACAGGGGGCATCGCAATGAGCAGTTCTTC. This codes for CTSVDRGHRNEQFF.

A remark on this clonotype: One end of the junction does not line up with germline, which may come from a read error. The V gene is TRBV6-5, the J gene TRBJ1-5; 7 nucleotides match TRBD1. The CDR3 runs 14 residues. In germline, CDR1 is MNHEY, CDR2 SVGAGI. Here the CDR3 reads CVSSREQGNQPQHF. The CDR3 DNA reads TGTGTCAGCAGCCGTGAACAGGGGAATCAGCCCCAGCATTTT.

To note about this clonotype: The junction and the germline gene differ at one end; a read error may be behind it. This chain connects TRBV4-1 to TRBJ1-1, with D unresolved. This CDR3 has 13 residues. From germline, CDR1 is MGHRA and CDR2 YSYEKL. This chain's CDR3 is CTSRQKLSSEAFF. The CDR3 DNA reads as TGCACCAGCAGGCAAAAACTTAGCAGTGAAGCTTTCTTT.

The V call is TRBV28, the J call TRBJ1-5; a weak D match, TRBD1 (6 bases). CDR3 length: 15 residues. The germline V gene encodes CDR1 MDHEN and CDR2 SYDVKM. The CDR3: CVGSPPWGGRQPQHF. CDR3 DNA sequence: TGTGTCGGCAGTCCTCCCTGGGGGGGGCGTCAGCCCCAGCATTTT.

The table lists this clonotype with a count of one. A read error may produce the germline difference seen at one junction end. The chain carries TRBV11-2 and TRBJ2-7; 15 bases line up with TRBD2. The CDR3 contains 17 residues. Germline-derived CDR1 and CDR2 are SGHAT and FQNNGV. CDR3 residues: CTSSPRTSGRALWMQYF. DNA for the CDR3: TGTACCAGCAGCCCCCGGACTAGCGGGAGGGCATTATGGATGCAGTACTTC.

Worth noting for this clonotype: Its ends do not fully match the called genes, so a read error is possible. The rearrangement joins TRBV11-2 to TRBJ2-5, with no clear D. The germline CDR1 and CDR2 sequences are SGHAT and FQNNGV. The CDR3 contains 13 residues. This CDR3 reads CTSSPNIQETQYF. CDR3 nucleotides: TGTACCAGCAGTCCGAACATCCAGGAGACCCAGTACTTC.